This T cell receptor beta chain was captured by sequencing in a study of CD8+ T cells in alopecia areata. This CDR3 contains 13 residues. CDR1 GTSNPN and CDR2 SVGIG come from the germline V gene (reference sequence). The V and J ends lost 5 bases and 3 bases, in that order; junction bases with no gene match: 4. RNA was extracted and reverse transcribed into cDNA as the sequencing template. TCRdb's copy holds only in-frame clones and misses some; the assay was immunoSEQ multiplex PCR. The table includes more than 200,000 clones, about two thirds detected once. As regards this clone: Other DNA sequences from this sample encode an identical CDR3 as well.

This receptor was identified in a human donor with alopecia areata. The chain links TRBV30 to TRBJ1-5, with 7 bases that match TRBD1. Here the sequenced sample was CD4+ T cells sorted from blood, taken at week 0. The CDR3 region is CAWGTASNQPQHF. For the CDR3, the DNA is TGTGCCTGGGGGACAGCTTCCAATCAGCCCCAGCATTTT.